This TCR beta chain is from a study of cytotoxic CD8 clonotypes in ibrutinib-treated CLL (TCRdb year 2021). Study-wide context: The cohort had ten to twelve relapsed/refractory and 15 treatment-naive patients; some 17 were IGHV unmutated. Of the roughly 86 participants in the trial, approximately 25 had longitudinal samples available. On average, each sample had roughly 260,000 productive templates and roughly 95,000 productive rearrangements. Responses were partial in roughly 24 patients and complete in 2; after median approximately 66 months follow-up, about 14 stayed in remission and about twelve progressed. Response samples were obtained after a median of around eleven months of treatment, with a range of about 6 to 40 months. Cryopreserved peripheral blood mononuclear cells were collected at three points: before therapy, at response, and at either sustained remission or disease progression. Patients were still on ibrutinib when every remission and progressive disease sample was collected. The paper as a whole reports these results and caveats: Public clonotypes were rare and either shrank or stayed stable during treatment, and the rise in clonality at ibrutinib response reflected expansion of private clonotypes. At ibrutinib response clonality went up, during sustained remission it held steady, and at progression it dropped back toward baseline. Lymph node repertoires were not examined, and the timing of sampling was not matched between patients in sustained remission and those whose disease progressed. Baseline clonality exceeded that of age-matched healthy donors and correlated strongly with circulating CD8+ T-cell counts.

Each clonotype received, on average, around 9.6x coverage in deep resolution sequencing performed on a MiSeq, where the target depth lay between 1 in 1 million and 1 in 200,000 T cells. The immunoSEQ hsTCRB Kit was used to generate the TCR beta libraries. The paper's data handling went like this. ImmunoSEQ Data Assistant and ImmunoSEQ Analyzer were used for data analysis, and V, D and J genes were assigned according to IMGT definitions. Clonality was computed as one minus normalized Shannon entropy of productive rearrangement frequencies, ranging from 0 to 1. Only overrepresented clonotypes making up at least 0.05% of each patient's repertoire were included in the public clonotype analysis. Roughly 12 age-matched healthy donor repertoires from immuneACCESS were used as controls for clonality. TCRdb mirrors the immuneACCESS table, restricted to in-frame sequences. Some clones are absent from its copies; in checked studies, under half trace to an unresolved V gene, and the reason for the others is unknown. V and J calls and clone size follow that table, whereas D and trimming were derived from the DNA. The sample has about 76,000 clones on record, 70% to 90% of them singletons. The ten largest clonotypes hold roughly 40% of the sample.

Interpreted using the paper, the time point label stands for: roughly 2 years on ibrutinib. For TCR beta library preparation, roughly 2.1 micrograms of genomic DNA was extracted from cryopreserved PBMCs. High-throughput TCR beta sequencing was performed on longitudinal blood samples from CLL patients receiving ibrutinib monotherapy. The patients took part in an open-label, single-center phase 2 trial of ibrutinib monotherapy. For this clone: Its antigen is currently not known. Per-base qualities were not stored, and no clone one base away is much larger.

Sequenced here: PBMCs, sampled after 24 months of ibrutinib treatment. The TCR sequence derives from a human donor with chronic lymphocytic leukemia.

CDR3 reads: CASSSSGTTGYEQYF. In nucleotides, the sequence is TGTGCCAGCAGCTCTAGCGGGACTACGGGGTACGAGCAGTACTTC. The chain was built from TRBV7-2 and TRBJ2-7; a stretch of 9 junction bases matches TRBD2. Unmatched junction bases come to 8, with V trimmed by 4 bases and J by 4 bases. Via the germline V gene, CDR1 is SGHTA and CDR2 FQGNSA. CDR3 length: 15 amino acids, cysteine to phenylalanine. The CDR3 DNA has 45 bases and is translated from base 1.